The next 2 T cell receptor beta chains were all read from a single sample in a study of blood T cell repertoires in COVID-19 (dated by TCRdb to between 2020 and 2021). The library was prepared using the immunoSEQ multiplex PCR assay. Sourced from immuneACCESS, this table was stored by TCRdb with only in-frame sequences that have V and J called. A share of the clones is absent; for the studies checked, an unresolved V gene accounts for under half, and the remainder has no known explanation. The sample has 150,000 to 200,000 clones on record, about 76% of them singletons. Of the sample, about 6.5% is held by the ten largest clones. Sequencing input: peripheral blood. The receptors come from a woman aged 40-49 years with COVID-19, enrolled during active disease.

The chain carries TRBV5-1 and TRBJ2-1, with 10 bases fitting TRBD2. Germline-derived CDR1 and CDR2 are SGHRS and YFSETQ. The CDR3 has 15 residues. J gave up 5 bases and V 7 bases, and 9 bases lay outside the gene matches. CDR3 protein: CASGGVLAGDNEQFF. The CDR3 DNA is TGCGCCAGCGGTGGTGTCCTAGCGGGGGACAATGAGCAGTTCTTC.

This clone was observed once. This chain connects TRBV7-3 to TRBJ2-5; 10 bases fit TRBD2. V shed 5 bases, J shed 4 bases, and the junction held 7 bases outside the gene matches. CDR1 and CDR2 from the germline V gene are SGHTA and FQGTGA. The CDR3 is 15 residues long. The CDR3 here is CASSRTPSGGETQYF. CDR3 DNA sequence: TGTGCCAGCAGCCGAACACCTAGCGGGGGAGAGACCCAGTACTTC. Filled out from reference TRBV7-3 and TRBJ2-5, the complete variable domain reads GAGVSQTPSNKVTEKGKYVELRCDPISGHTALYWYRQSLGQGPEFLIYFQGTGAADDSGLPNDRFFAVRPEGSVSTLKIQRTERGDSAVYLCASSRTPSGGETQYFGPGTRLLVL.